This TCR beta chain emerged from a study of blood T cell repertoires in COVID-19. About the study: COVID-19 samples from acute and convalescent phases originated in the United States, Italy and Spain. PBMCs, B-cell-depleted T cells, or T cells provided the cDNA or gDNA that made up the material.

Per the germline V gene, CDR1 is SGHVS and CDR2 is FNYEAQ. Trimming at V came to 1 base and at J to 4 bases, leaving 4 bases not matched to a gene. The CDR3 has 15 residues. Generated by immunoSEQ multiplex PCR, the TCRdb table keeps only in-frame clones and is missing some. Of about 120,000 clones listed, less than 90% are singletons. Individuals aged about 18 to 89 years were recruited from roughly 22 US areas. The sample taken for sequencing was PBMCs or T cells enriched from blood (not recorded which). This chain links TRBV7-6 with TRBJ2-3; TRBD1 aligns across 8 bases. The origin of this receptor is a woman in her twenties or thirties who had recovered from COVID-19. CDR3 sequence reads: CASSLVAGGSDTQYF. The DNA for the CDR3 is TGTGCCAGCAGCTTAGTGGCAGGGGGCTCAGATACGCAGTATTTT.